A selection of T cell receptor beta chains follows, all from one sample in a study of blood T cell repertoires in COVID-19. Here immunoSEQ multiplex PCR was the method, and the copy in TCRdb shows in-frame clones only, minus some. The data contain under 200,000 clones, roughly 77% of them singletons. Sequenced sample: peripheral blood. The receptor set was obtained from a middle-aged woman with COVID-19, enrolled during active disease. The CDR3 runs from the conserved cysteine through the conserved F or W. The order of the fields is J gene, V gene, D gene, clone size, CDR3 protein, CDR3 DNA. D genes are given only for firm matches. Some rows have no size entry. The others give once, few or many, or a class for an expanded clone.

TRBJ1-4	TRBV30	-	-	CAWSTGSEEKLFF	TGTGCCTGGAGTACGGGGAGCGAGGAAAAACTGTTTTTT
TRBJ2-5	TRBV10-2	-	few	CASSVGLAERTQYF	TGCGCCAGCAGTGTTGGTCTCGCCGAGAGGACCCAGTACTTC
TRBJ2-7	TRBV9	-	-	CASSPRVAAYEQYF	TGTGCCAGCAGCCCCAGGGTAGCTGCCTACGAGCAGTACTTC
TRBJ2-3	TRBV11-2	TRBD2	-	CASSLVVGGAGTQYF	TGTGCCAGCAGCTTAGTAGTCGGGGGGGCAGGTACGCAGTATTTT
TRBJ2-7	TRBV5-1	-	-	CASSVGQFYEQYF	TGCGCCAGCAGCGTTGGACAATTCTACGAGCAGTACTTC
TRBJ2-5	TRBV4-1	TRBD2	-	CASSQREGLGETQYF	TGCGCCAGCAGCCAGAGGGAGGGACTAGGGGAGACCCAGTACTTC
TRBJ2-5	TRBV6-4	-	once	CASSPDRTNQETQYF	TGTGCCAGCAGTCCTGACAGGACCAACCAAGAGACCCAGTACTTC
TRBJ2-2	TRBV3-1/TRBV3-2	-	-	CASSQGRAGELFF	TGTGCCAGCAGCCAAGGGCGGGCCGGGGAGCTGTTTTTT
TRBJ2-3	TRBV7-2	-	few	CASSLGGWKSTDTQYF	TGTGCCAGCAGCTTAGGAGGCTGGAAAAGCACAGATACGCAGTATTTT
TRBJ2-3	TRBV5-4	TRBD2	-	CASSLGLAGGRTDTQYF	TGTGCCAGCAGCCTGGGACTAGCGGGGGGACGCACAGATACGCAGTATTTT
TRBJ2-7	TRBV19	TRBD2	few	CASSTRGGSRYEQYF	TGTGCCAGTAGTACGCGGGGGGGCAGTCGGTACGAGCAGTACTTC
TRBJ2-5	TRBV18	-	-	CASSEGVYQETQYF	TGTGCCAGCTCGGAGGGAGTGTACCAAGAGACCCAGTACTTC
TRBJ2-7	TRBV3-1/TRBV3-2	TRBD2	-	CASSHRAGAYEQYF	TGTGCCAGCAGCCACCGAGCGGGAGCGTACGAGCAGTACTTC
TRBJ2-1	TRBV5-1	TRBD1	-	CASSLEGASGNEQFF	TGCGCCAGCAGCTTGGAGGGGGCGAGCGGCAATGAGCAGTTCTTC
TRBJ2-3	TRBV9	TRBD2	-	CASSSLAGGTTDTQYF	TGTGCCAGCAGCTCTCTAGCGGGGGGAACCACAGATACGCAGTATTTT
TRBJ2-1	TRBV6-5	TRBD2	-	CASRKGLAGVGEQFF	TGTGCCAGCAGAAAGGGACTAGCGGGAGTGGGTGAGCAGTTCTTC
TRBJ2-3	TRBV27	-	-	CASSFKAGGTDTQYF	TGTGCCAGCAGTTTTAAGGCAGGGGGCACAGATACGCAGTATTTT
TRBJ1-1	TRBV29-1	-	-	CSVPLGTRNTEAFF	TGCAGCGTCCCTTTAGGGACTAGGAACACTGAAGCTTTCTTT
TRBJ1-3	TRBV5-1	-	-	CASKEPGGGNTIYF	TGCGCCAGCAAGGAACCCGGCGGGGGAAACACCATATATTTT
TRBJ1-3	TRBV7-2	TRBD1	-	CASSPDRGFSGNTIYF	TGTGCCAGCAGCCCGGACAGGGGTTTCTCTGGAAACACCATATATTTT
TRBJ1-4	TRBV12-3/TRBV12-4	TRBD1	-	CASSPQGSEKLFF	TGTGCCAGCAGCCCACAGGGGTCTGAAAAACTGTTTTTT
TRBJ1-5	TRBV30	-	-	CAWSVRDNQPQHF	TGTGCCTGGAGTGTAAGAGACAATCAGCCCCAGCATTTT
TRBJ2-3	TRBV14	-	-	CASSQGGAITDTQYF	TGTGCCAGCAGCCAAGGCGGGGCCATCACAGATACGCAGTATTTT
TRBJ2-5	TRBV7-2	-	-	CASSLNSMETQYF	TGTGCCAGCAGCTTAAATAGTATGGAGACCCAGTACTTC
TRBJ1-4	TRBV2	-	once	CASSRTAATNEKLFF	TGTGCCAGCAGTAGGACAGCTGCAACTAATGAAAAACTGTTTTTT
TRBJ2-5	TRBV19	-	-	CASSNRETQETQYF	TGTGCCAGTAGTAACAGGGAGACGCAAGAGACCCAGTACTTC
TRBJ1-5	TRBV27	TRBD1	few	CASSLTGARNQPQHF	TGTGCCAGCAGTTTAACAGGGGCGCGAAATCAGCCCCAGCATTTT
TRBJ2-5	TRBV5-1	TRBD1	-	CASSPGTGSVETQYF	TGCGCCAGCAGCCCAGGGACAGGGTCGGTTGAGACCCAGTACTTC
TRBJ2-4	TRBV4-1	TRBD1	-	CASSQALGQGGGIQYF	TGCGCCAGCAGCCAAGCCCTCGGACAGGGGGGGGGCATTCAGTACTTC
TRBJ2-7	TRBV11-2	TRBD2	-	CASSQSSGLAPYEQYF	TGTGCCAGCAGCCAAAGCTCGGGACTAGCGCCCTACGAGCAGTACTTC
TRBJ2-6	TRBV5-4	TRBD1	few	CASSFWDRPTSGANVLTF	TGTGCCAGCAGCTTCTGGGACAGGCCTACCTCTGGGGCCAACGTCCTGACTTTC
TRBJ1-4	TRBV25-1	-	-	CASSPPLATNEKLFF	TGTGCCAGCAGTCCCCCTTTAGCGACTAATGAAAAACTGTTTTTT
TRBJ1-2	TRBV6-5	TRBD1	-	CASRVGTGEFYGYTF	TGTGCCAGCAGGGTCGGGACAGGGGAATTCTATGGCTACACCTTC
TRBJ2-2	TRBV18	TRBD2	-	CASSPPSSGGVTGELFF	TGTGCCAGCTCACCACCCTCGAGCGGGGGAGTTACCGGGGAGCTGTTTTTT
TRBJ1-5	TRBV7-9	-	few	CASNSLNQPQHF	TGTGCCAGTAACAGCCTCAATCAGCCCCAGCATTTT
TRBJ2-4	TRBV5-4	TRBD1	-	CASTPAGGSKKNIQYF	TGTGCCAGCACCCCCGCAGGGGGTAGTAAGAAAAACATTCAGTACTTC
TRBJ2-5	TRBV5-1	-	once	CASSLSAGMGETQYF	TGCGCCAGCAGCTTGTCGGCAGGGATGGGCGAGACCCAGTACTTC
TRBJ1-2	TRBV30	-	-	CAWSDFRANYGYTF	TGTGCCTGGAGTGACTTCCGGGCTAACTATGGCTACACCTTC
TRBJ2-7	TRBV5-4	TRBD1	-	CASSLWTGGSGEQYF	TGTGCCAGCAGCTTGTGGACAGGGGGTAGTGGCGAGCAGTACTTC
TRBJ1-1	TRBV3-1/TRBV3-2	-	many	CASSQVRNTEAFF	TGTGCCAGCAGCCAAGTGCGGAACACTGAAGCTTTCTTT
TRBJ1-6	TRBV27	-	-	CASSSPMSGTYNSPLHF	TGTGCCAGCAGTTCCCCGATGTCAGGGACCTATAATTCACCCCTCCACTTT
TRBJ2-7	TRBV4-2	TRBD2	-	CASSQEPGGHYEQYF	TGTGCCAGCAGCCAAGAACCGGGGGGGCACTACGAGCAGTACTTC
TRBJ2-3	TRBV27	-	-	CASSLGAGGTQYF	TGTGCCAGCAGTTTAGGGGCAGGGGGGACGCAGTATTTT
TRBJ2-5	TRBV5-8	TRBD2	-	CASSTGTSGEETQYF	TGTGCCAGCAGTACGGGGACTAGCGGGGAGGAGACCCAGTACTTC
TRBJ1-2	TRBV27	-	-	CASSSTAGYGYTF	TGTGCCAGCAGTTCCACCGCAGGTTATGGCTACACCTTC
TRBJ1-6	TRBV6-1	-	-	CASSEMSNNSPLHF	TGTGCCAGCAGTGAAATGAGTAATAATTCACCCCTCCACTTT
TRBJ1-2	TRBV5-6	TRBD1	-	CASSSPGWRGHGYTF	TGTGCCAGCAGCTCTCCTGGTTGGAGGGGGCATGGCTACACCTTC
TRBJ2-1	TRBV6-2/TRBV6-3	TRBD2	-	CASSYGTSGIGEQFF	TGTGCCAGCAGTTACGGGACTAGCGGGATCGGTGAGCAGTTCTTC
TRBJ2-1	TRBV7-2	TRBD2	-	CASSTLAGEFHEQFF	TGTGCCAGCAGCACCTTAGCGGGAGAATTTCATGAGCAGTTCTTC
TRBJ1-1	TRBV7-6	-	few	CASSLETDMNTEAFF	TGTGCCAGCAGCTTAGAGACAGACATGAACACTGAAGCTTTCTTT
TRBJ2-3	TRBV14	-	-	CASSPQVSHTDTQYF	TGTGCCAGCAGCCCCCAGGTTTCCCACACAGATACGCAGTATTTT
TRBJ2-2	TRBV6-5	-	-	CASKRQTNTGELFF	TGTGCCAGCAAGAGACAGACGAACACCGGGGAGCTGTTTTTT
TRBJ1-2	TRBV18	-	-	CASSEREYGYTF	TGTGCCAGCTCAGAGCGGGAGTATGGCTACACCTTC
TRBJ2-6	TRBV5-6	-	once	CASSLLKGKTLPGANVLTF	TGTGCCAGCAGCTTGCTTAAGGGGAAGACCCTCCCTGGGGCCAACGTCCTGACTTTC
TRBJ1-5	TRBV5-1	-	-	CASRLTGLGSNQPQHF	TGCGCCAGCAGATTAACAGGGCTCGGGAGCAATCAGCCCCAGCATTTT
TRBJ2-3	TRBV18	TRBD1	-	CASSPPTGGTDTQYF	TGTGCCAGCTCACCACCTACAGGGGGAACAGATACGCAGTATTTT
TRBJ1-6	TRBV9	-	-	CASSVILEQGKNSPLHF	TGTGCCAGCAGCGTGATTCTTGAGCAGGGCAAGAATTCACCCCTCCACTTT
TRBJ2-3	TRBV3-1/TRBV3-2	-	few	CASSQELTVSTDTQYF	TGTGCCAGCAGCCAAGAGCTAACCGTTTCCACAGATACGCAGTATTTT
TRBJ2-5	TRBV15	-	-	CATSRERGIGTQYF	TGTGCCACCAGCAGGGAACGCGGTATAGGGACCCAGTACTTC
TRBJ2-5	TRBV19	TRBD1	-	CASSWGTGGKTQYF	TGTGCCAGTAGTTGGGGGACAGGGGGAAAGACCCAGTACTTC